The 8 T cell receptor beta chains below all came from one sample that was sequenced in a study of Graves' ophthalmopathy and Graves' hyperthyroidism. Using RNA transcripts, the TCR beta CDR3 regions were amplified. An opening RT-PCR round employed HTBI primers and preceded a second-round multiplex PCR. TCRdb itself ran the multiplex PCR reads through MiXCR, one entry per CDR3 protein. The repertoire consists of about 410,000 distinct CDR3 sequences, with around 18% occurring once and the leading ten covering 1.5% to 2%. Sequenced input: peripheral blood. These receptors came from a young woman with Graves' ophthalmopathy.

This clonotype was counted many times. This rearrangement joins TRBV6-5 to TRBJ1-5, with D maybe TRBD1 (6 bases). Germline V gene lookup returns CDR1 MNHEY and CDR2 SVGAGI. The CDR3 spans 15 residues. V gave up 2 bases and J gave up 3 bases, with 11 bases separating them. CDR3 sequence reads: CASSYGTSNNQPQHF. CDR3 sequence (DNA): TGTGCCAGCAGTTACGGGACATCTAACAATCAGCCCCAGCATTTT.

This clonotype was detected once. V and J are TRBV12-3 or TRBV12-4 and TRBJ1-2; 7 nucleotides agree with TRBD1. CDR3 length equals 14 residues. Unmatched junction bases numbered 7, after V lost 5 bases and J lost 4 bases. The CDR3 coding sequence is TGTGCCAGCAGTCGGGACAGCGATAGCTATGGCTACACCTTC. Amino acid sequence: CASSRDSDSYGYTF.

This chain uses TRBV28 with TRBJ1-2, with TRBD1 matching over 11 bases. Trimming removed 6 bases from V and 3 bases from J; junction bases left unmatched: 6. This CDR3 has 15 amino acids. Germline lookup yields CDR1 MDHEN and CDR2 SYDVKM. CDR3 amino acids: CASSGQGASYYGYTF. CDR3 coding DNA: TGTGCCAGCAGCGGACAGGGGGCTTCCTACTATGGCTACACCTTC.

This clonotype was detected ten times or more. The rearrangement links TRBV15 to TRBJ2-5; possible D gene TRBD2, 7 bases. This CDR3 region has 17 residues. CDR1 and CDR2 from the germline V gene are LNHNV and YYDKDF (reference sequence). The V gene lost 3 bases and the J gene lost 0 bases, with 17 bases spanning the gap. The CDR3: CATSSSPAGAYQETQYF. Written as DNA, the CDR3 is TGTGCCACCAGCAGTTCCCCGGCGGGGGCGTACCAAGAGACCCAGTACTTC.

In this sample, this clonotype turned up many times. The genes are TRBV5-4 and TRBJ2-7; TRBD1 matches at 8 bases. The ends lost 2 bases at V and 0 bases at J; junction bases unmatched: 16. Germline assignment: CDR1 SGHNT and CDR2 YYREEE (reference sequence). CDR3 size: 19 residues. The CDR3 DNA reads TGTGCCAGCAGCTTCGCCCCGGGACAGGCCTCTAACGGCTCCTACGAGCAGTACTTC. This gives the protein CASSFAPGQASNGSYEQYF.

Many counts were recorded for this clonotype. The genes are TRBV11-2 and TRBJ1-5; a possible D gene is TRBD1 (5 bases). Trimming removed 3 bases from V and 2 bases from J, with 11 bases in between. The CDR3 runs to 15 residues. In germline, CDR1 is SGHAT, CDR2 FQNNGV. In nucleotides, the CDR3 is TGTGCCAGCAGCTTGACCCGGGGGGGCAATCAGCCCCAGCATTTT. Its translation: CASSLTRGGNQPQHF.

There are many counts of this clonotype. The chain links TRBV28 to TRBJ2-7; D is perhaps TRBD1 (5 bases). V dropped 8 bases and J dropped 7 bases, with 24 bases sitting between them. CDR1 is MDHEN, CDR2 SYDVKM, per germline. This CDR3 has 15 residues. CDR3 sequence (DNA): TGTGCCAGCTTAACCCCTATAGCAGGGTCCCCGGAGCAGTACTTC. It specifies CASLTPIAGSPEQYF.

The J gene is TRBJ1-2, the V gene TRBV27; D ambiguous. Trimming stripped 7 bases from V and 2 bases from J, with 20 bases between. The CDR3 extends over 16 amino acids. Germline V lookup: CDR1 MNHEY, CDR2 SMNVEV (reference sequence). CDR3 residues: CASTTLGESLNYGYTF. CDR3 coding DNA: TGTGCCAGCACCACCCTCGGGGAGTCCCTAAACTATGGCTACACCTTC.